These 14 T cell receptor beta chains share one sample of origin, sequenced in a study of cytomegalovirus exposure and HLA in healthy donors. Use of 60 Vbeta and 13 Jbeta primers characterized the PCR. Clones were read by immunoSEQ multiplex PCR, and TCRdb kept only the in-frame ones, dropping some. The sample shows some 170,000 clones, 81% of them seen only once. Source material: PBMCs. These receptors came from a woman younger than 35 in good health and CMV-seropositive.

This CDR3 reads CAISAGVRSNTGELFF. The CDR3, as DNA: TGTGCCATCAGTGCAGGGGTCAGGTCGAACACCGGGGAGCTGTTTTTT. The V gene is TRBV10-3, the J gene TRBJ2-2, with a weak D call TRBD1 (6 bases). V was clipped by 4 bases and J by 0 bases, with 12 bases between them. Germline V gives CDR1 ENHRY, CDR2 SYGVKD. CDR3 size: 16 residues.

In regard to this clone: The sample holds other DNA sequences that translate to the same CDR3. V gene TRBV7-2 combines with J gene TRBJ1-6; D is possibly TRBD1 (6 bases). CDR3 length equals 14 residues. The germline V gene encodes CDR1 SGHTA and CDR2 FQGNSA. V shed 1 base and J shed 10 bases, with 11 bases lying between them. Written as DNA, the CDR3 is TGTGCCAGCAGCTTAGGGCAGGGGAGATCACCCCTCCACTTT. Translated: CASSLGQGRSPLHF.

This clone was found once. The chain links TRBV10-1 to TRBJ1-2; weak D call: TRBD1 (6 bases). The V gene lost 0 bases and the J gene lost 2 bases, with 7 bases spanning the gap. The CDR3 runs 14 residues. The germline V gene encodes CDR1 WNHNN and CDR2 SYGVQD (reference sequence). The CDR3 bases are TGCGCCAGCAGTGAGTCTAGGGGGAACTATGGCTACACCTTC. This translates into CASSESRGNYGYTF.

The rearrangement joins TRBV10-3 to TRBJ1-4; D perhaps matches TRBD1 (6 bases). Germline CDR1 reads ENHRY; CDR2 reads SYGVKD. V dropped 2 bases and J dropped 5 bases, with 9 bases sitting between them. The CDR3 is 14 amino acids. DNA of the CDR3: TGTGCCATCAGTGAGAGGGGGACAAATGAAAAACTGTTTTTT. Protein sequence: CAISERGTNEKLFF.

The V gene is TRBV27, the J gene TRBJ2-7, with 12 positions matching TRBD1. CDR3 length equals 19 residues. Germline V gives CDR1 MNHEY, CDR2 SMNVEV (reference sequence). Trimming removed 6 bases from V and 2 bases from J; junction bases left unmatched: 17. The CDR3 here is CASSPYISGTGGLAYEQYF. CDR3 sequence (DNA): TGTGCCAGCAGCCCTTATATATCGGGGACAGGGGGCCTCGCCTACGAGCAGTACTTC.

The V gene is TRBV27, the J gene TRBJ2-7; tentatively, D is TRBD1 (6 bases). The germline V gene has CDR1 MNHEY and CDR2 SMNVEV (reference sequence). The CDR3 consists of 17 residues. Trimming took off 6 bases at V and 0 bases at J, with 21 bases between the two ends. CDR3 nucleotides: TGTGCCAGCAGGCACGGCTCAGGGGTTGGGAACTCCTACGAGCAGTACTTC. Translated, it gives CASRHGSGVGNSYEQYF.

This clone came up a few times. The chain carries TRBV7-8 and TRBJ2-5, with 9 nucleotides matching TRBD2. The CDR3 is 15 residues long. CDR1 and CDR2 (germline): SGHVS, FQNEAQ. V shed 4 bases and J 5 bases; nucleotides not matched to a gene: 8. CDR3 in amino acids: CASSSRGGAGETQYF. CDR3 nucleotide sequence: TGTGCCAGCAGCTCGCGCGGGGGGGCCGGGGAGACCCAGTACTTC. The full variable domain, its missing parts supplied by reference TRBV7-8 and TRBJ2-5, is GAGVSQSPRYKVAKRGQDVALRCDPISGHVSLFWYQQALGQGPEFLTYFQNEAQLDKSGLPSDRFFAERPEGSVSTLKIQRTQQEDSAVYLCASSSRGGAGETQYFGPGTRLLVL.

The genes are TRBV30 and TRBJ1-1, with 7 bases matching TRBD1. The V gene end was trimmed by 1 base and the J gene end by 4 bases; junction bases not matched to a gene: 6. This CDR3 has 14 amino acids. Germline V gene sequence: CDR1 GTSNPN, CDR2 SVGIG (reference sequence). The DNA of the CDR3 is TGTGCCTGGAGTGGAGGACAGGCGGTCACTGAAGCTTTCTTT. This encodes CAWSGGQAVTEAFF. Full variable domain (remainder filled in from reference TRBV30 and TRBJ1-1): SQTIHQWPATLVQPVGSPLSLECTVEGTSNPNLYWYRQAAGRGLQLLFYSVGIGQISSEVPQNLSASRPQDRQFILSSKKLLLSDSGFYLCAWSGGQAVTEAFFGQGTRLTVV.

V usage is TRBV12-5 and J usage is TRBJ2-1; 9 nucleotides match TRBD1. The CDR3 sequence is 14 residues long. Germline loops: CDR1 LGHNT, CDR2 FRNRAP. After removal of 7 bases from V and 6 bases from J, the junction contained 7 bases not matched to a gene. The CDR3 sequence: CASAQGQGFNEQFF. CDR3 DNA: TGTGCTAGTGCTCAAGGACAGGGGTTCAATGAGCAGTTCTTC.

This chain uses TRBV5-1 with TRBJ2-3, with no clear D. V gave up 3 bases and J gave up 6 bases, with 17 bases separating them. CDR1 SGHRS and CDR2 YFSETQ come from the germline V gene. The CDR3 totals 15 residues. CDR3 DNA sequence: TGCGCCAGCAGCTCTATGACTCGGTCCGGGGATACGCAGTATTTT. Its protein is CASSSMTRSGDTQYF.

This clone was recorded a few times. The genes are TRBV30 and TRBJ1-6, with 8 bases fitting TRBD1. This CDR3 spans 15 amino acids. Germline lookup yields CDR1 GTSNPN and CDR2 SVGIG (reference sequence). V trimming: 3 bases; J trimming: 6 bases; junction bases outside the gene matches: 7. The CDR3 sequence: CAWSGATGGNSPLHF. DNA of the CDR3: TGTGCCTGGAGCGGCGCCACAGGGGGTAATTCACCCCTCCACTTT.

The chain joins TRBV4-2 to TRBJ2-3, with D unclear. The CDR3 runs 14 residues. V was trimmed by 0 bases and J by 3 bases, leaving 7 bases between them. Germline values: CDR1 LGHNA, CDR2 YNFKEQ. The chain's CDR3 is CASSQDWRTDTQYF. The CDR3 DNA sequence: TGTGCCAGCAGCCAAGATTGGCGGACAGATACGCAGTATTTT.

This rearrangement joins TRBV9 to TRBJ2-3, with 7 bases matching TRBD2. Germline V gives CDR1 SGDLS, CDR2 YYNGEE. The CDR3 has 20 residues. With V trimmed by 0 bases and J by 1 base, 17 bases remained unmatched. The CDR3 region is CASSVGTWTRDPKGTDTQYF. CDR3 nucleotide sequence: TGTGCCAGCAGCGTAGGGACTTGGACTAGGGACCCGAAAGGCACAGATACGCAGTATTTT.

This clone appeared once. The chain joins TRBV5-1 to TRBJ2-3; no definite D call. This CDR3 has 18 amino acids. Per germline, CDR1 SGHRS and CDR2 YFSETQ. V lost 1 base and J lost 2, with 20 bases in between. The CDR3 reads CASSLYQNPGLDTDTQYF. In DNA form, the CDR3 reads TGCGCCAGCAGCTTGTATCAGAACCCAGGCCTCGACACAGATACGCAGTATTTT.